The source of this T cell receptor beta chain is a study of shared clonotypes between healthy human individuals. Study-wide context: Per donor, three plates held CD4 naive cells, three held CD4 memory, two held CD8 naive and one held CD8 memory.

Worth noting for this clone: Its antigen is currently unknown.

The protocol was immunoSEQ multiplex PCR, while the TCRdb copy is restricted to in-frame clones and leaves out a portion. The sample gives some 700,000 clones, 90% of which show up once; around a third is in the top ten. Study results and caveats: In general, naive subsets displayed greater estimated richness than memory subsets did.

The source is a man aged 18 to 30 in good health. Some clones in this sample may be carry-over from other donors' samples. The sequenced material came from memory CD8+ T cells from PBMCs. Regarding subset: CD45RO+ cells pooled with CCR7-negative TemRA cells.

The CDR3 here is CASSLGHLTDTQYF. CDR3 in DNA: TGTGCCAGCAGCTTGGGACACCTCACAGATACGCAGTATTTT. This sequence joins TRBV13 and TRBJ2-3, with D possibly TRBD1 on 6 matching bases. CDR3 length: 14 residues. Germline V gene data show CDR1 as PRHDT and CDR2 as FYEKMQ (reference sequence). The V and J ends lost 3 bases and 2 bases respectively, with 9 bases between them.